This record looks at one TCR beta chain sequence and its context. Its antigen is undetermined. The data were obtained in a study of blood T cells in healthy people across ages. Study-level points and caveats: Higher diversity, along with more naive CD4+ cells, distinguished long-lived donors from aged donors.

A sample-barcoded 5' primer and a J-beta primer mix were used in a second PCR of about 7 to 12 cycles. TCRdb re-analysed the 5' RACE reads in MiXCR, keeping a single row per CDR3 protein. The table shows under 2 million distinct CDR3 sequences, with about 32% occurring only once. The V and J ends lost 4 bases and 4 bases, in that order; junction bases with no gene match: 6. The CDR3 extends over 15 amino acids. Donor samples were obtained from healthy Caucasian individuals from Russia, aged about 6 to 100. The total RNA that was extracted per sample amounted to at least 5 micrograms. This receptor was identified in a woman aged 30 to 39 in good health. Material: blood. The rearrangement uses TRBV12-3 or TRBV12-4 and TRBJ2-5; TRBD1 agrees at 10 bases. CDR3 residues: CASSWTGGRRETQYF. The CDR3 nucleotides are TGTGCCAGCAGTTGGACAGGGGGTCGGAGAGAGACCCAGTACTTC.